The entry that follows covers one TCR beta chain sequence. This record belongs to a study of Ad26.COV2.S vaccination and SARS-CoV-2 variants. Documented treatment: some 20 received Ad26.COV2.S at low or high dose, single or two shots; 5 received placebo; per-sample allocation not given. All samples were drawn on day 63, counting from the first vaccine or placebo injection. The CDR3 runs to 13 residues. V lost 0 bases and J lost 8, with 10 bases in between. Per the germline V gene, CDR1 is MNHEY and CDR2 is SVGAGI. Generated by immunoSEQ multiplex PCR, the TCRdb table keeps only in-frame clones and is missing some. This table has some 390,000 clones, around nine tenths appearing once.

The rearrangement links TRBV6-5 to TRBJ1-2; possible D gene TRBD1, 5 bases. This material consisted of peripheral blood, taken in a trial of Ad26.COV2.S vaccine versus placebo. The TCR originated in a person between 18 and 59 years old who received the Ad26.COV2.S COVID-19 vaccine or a placebo. CDR3 bases: TGTGCCAGCAGTTACTCGTGGGGCGGCGGCTACACCTTC. Protein: CASSYSWGGGYTF.